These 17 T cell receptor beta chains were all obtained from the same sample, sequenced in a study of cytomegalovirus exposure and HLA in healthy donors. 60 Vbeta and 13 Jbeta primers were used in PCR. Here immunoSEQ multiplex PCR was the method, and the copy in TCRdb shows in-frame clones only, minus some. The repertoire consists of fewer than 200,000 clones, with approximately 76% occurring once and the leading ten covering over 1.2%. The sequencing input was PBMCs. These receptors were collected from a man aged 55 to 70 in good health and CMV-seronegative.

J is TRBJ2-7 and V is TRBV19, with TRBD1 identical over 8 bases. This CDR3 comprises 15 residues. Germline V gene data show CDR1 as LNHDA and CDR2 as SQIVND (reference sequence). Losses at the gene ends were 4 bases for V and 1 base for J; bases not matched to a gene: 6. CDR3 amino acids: CASSKGTGGSYEQYF. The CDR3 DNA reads TGTGCCAGTAGTAAGGGGACAGGCGGGTCCTACGAGCAGTACTTC.

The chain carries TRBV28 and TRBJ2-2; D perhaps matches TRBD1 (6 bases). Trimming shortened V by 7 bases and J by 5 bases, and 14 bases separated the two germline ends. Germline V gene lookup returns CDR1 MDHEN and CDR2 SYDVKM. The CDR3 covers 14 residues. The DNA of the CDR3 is TGTGCCAGCACCACAGGGAGTCGTACCGGGGAGCTGTTTTTT. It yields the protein CASTTGSRTGELFF.

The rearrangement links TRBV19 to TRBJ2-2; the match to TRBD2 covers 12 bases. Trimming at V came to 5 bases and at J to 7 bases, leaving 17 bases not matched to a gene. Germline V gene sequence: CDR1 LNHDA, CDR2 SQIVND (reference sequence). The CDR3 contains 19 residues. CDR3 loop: CASSSQSTSGRPLHGELFF. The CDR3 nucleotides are TGTGCCAGTAGTTCCCAATCTACTAGCGGGAGGCCCCTCCACGGGGAGCTGTTTTTT. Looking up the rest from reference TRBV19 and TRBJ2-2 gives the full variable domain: DGGITQSPKYLFRKEGQNVTLSCEQNLNHDAMYWYRQDPGQGLRLIYYSQIVNDFQKGDIAEGYSVSREKKESFPLTVTSAQKNPTAFYLCASSSQSTSGRPLHGELFFGEGSRLTVL.

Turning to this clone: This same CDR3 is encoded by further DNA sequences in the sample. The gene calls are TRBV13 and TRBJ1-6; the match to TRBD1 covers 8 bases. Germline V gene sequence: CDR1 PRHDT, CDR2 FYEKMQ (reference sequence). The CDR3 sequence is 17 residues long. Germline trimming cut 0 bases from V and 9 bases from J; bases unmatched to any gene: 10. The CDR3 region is CASSLGQQGGGGSPLHF. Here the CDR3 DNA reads TGTGCCAGCAGCTTAGGGCAACAGGGGGGAGGCGGTTCACCCCTCCACTTT.

CDR3 sequence (DNA): TGTGCCAGCAGCTTACTTGAGACGGGTGGAAACACCATATATTTT. Its translation is CASSLLETGGNTIYF. The rearrangement links TRBV7-9 to TRBJ1-3; no firm D call. CDR3 length equals 15 residues. Trimming stripped 2 bases from V and 3 bases from J, with 11 bases between. Per the germline V gene, CDR1 is SEHNR and CDR2 is FQNEAQ (reference sequence).

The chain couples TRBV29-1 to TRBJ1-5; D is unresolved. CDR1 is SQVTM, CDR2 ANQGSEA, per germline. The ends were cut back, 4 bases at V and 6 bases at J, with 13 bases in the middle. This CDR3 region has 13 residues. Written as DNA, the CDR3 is TGCAGCGTTGTGAAGGGAGATGGTCAGCCCCAGCATTTT. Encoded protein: CSVVKGDGQPQHF.

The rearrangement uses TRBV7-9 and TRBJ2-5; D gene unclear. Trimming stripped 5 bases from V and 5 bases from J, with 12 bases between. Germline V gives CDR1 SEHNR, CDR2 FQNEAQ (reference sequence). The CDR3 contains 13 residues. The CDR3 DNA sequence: TGTGCCAGCAGCCTCACAGCCCCGGAGACCCAGTACTTC. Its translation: CASSLTAPETQYF.

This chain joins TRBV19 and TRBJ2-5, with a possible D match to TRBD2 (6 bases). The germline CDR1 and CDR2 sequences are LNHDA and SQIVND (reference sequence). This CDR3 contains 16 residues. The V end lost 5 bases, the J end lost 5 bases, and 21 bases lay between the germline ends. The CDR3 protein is CASSLASSAAGETQYF. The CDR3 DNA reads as TGTGCCAGTAGTTTGGCCTCTAGCGCCGCGGGGGAGACCCAGTACTTC.

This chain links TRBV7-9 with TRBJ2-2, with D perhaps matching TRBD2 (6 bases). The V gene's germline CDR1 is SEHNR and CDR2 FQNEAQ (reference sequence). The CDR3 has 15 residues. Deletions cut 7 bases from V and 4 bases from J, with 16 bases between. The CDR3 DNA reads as TGTGCCAGCACCCCGGGCCAGGGACTCACCGGGGAGCTGTTTTTT. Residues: CASTPGQGLTGELFF. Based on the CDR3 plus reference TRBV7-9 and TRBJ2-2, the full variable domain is DTGVSQNPRHKITKRGQNVTFRCDPISEHNRLYWYRQTLGQGPEFLTYFQNEAQLEKSRLLSDRFSAERPKGSFSTLEIQRTEQGDSAMYLCASTPGQGLTGELFFGEGSRLTVL.

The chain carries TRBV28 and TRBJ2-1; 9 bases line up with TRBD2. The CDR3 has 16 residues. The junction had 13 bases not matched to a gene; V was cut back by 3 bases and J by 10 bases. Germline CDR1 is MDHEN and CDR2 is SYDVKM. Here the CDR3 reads CASSFPSSGARGEQFF. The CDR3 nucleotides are TGTGCCAGCAGTTTTCCTTCTAGCGGGGCTAGGGGGGAGCAGTTCTTC. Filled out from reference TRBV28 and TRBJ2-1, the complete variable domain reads DVKVTQSSRYLVKRTGEKVFLECVQDMDHENMFWYRQDPGLGLRLIYFSYDVKMKEKGDIPEGYSVSREKKERFSLILESASTNQTSMYLCASSFPSSGARGEQFFGPGTRLTVL.

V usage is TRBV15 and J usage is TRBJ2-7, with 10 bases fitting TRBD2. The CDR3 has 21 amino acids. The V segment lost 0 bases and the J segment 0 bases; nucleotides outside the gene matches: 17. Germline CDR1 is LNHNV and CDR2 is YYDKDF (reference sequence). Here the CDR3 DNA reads TGTGCCACCAGCAGAGATCGAACAGGGGATAGTGTAGCGGGAGGCTCCTACGAGCAGTACTTC. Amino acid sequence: CATSRDRTGDSVAGGSYEQYF.

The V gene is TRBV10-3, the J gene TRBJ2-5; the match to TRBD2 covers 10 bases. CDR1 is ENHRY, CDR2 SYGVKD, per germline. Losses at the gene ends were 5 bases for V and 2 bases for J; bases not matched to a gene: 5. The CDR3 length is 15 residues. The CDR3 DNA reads TGTGCCATCAGTTTCCTAGCGGGAGAGCAAGAGACCCAGTACTTC. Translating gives CAISFLAGEQETQYF.

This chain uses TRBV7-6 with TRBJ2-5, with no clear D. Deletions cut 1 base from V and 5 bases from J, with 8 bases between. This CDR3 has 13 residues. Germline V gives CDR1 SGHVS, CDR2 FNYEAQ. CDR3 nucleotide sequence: TGTGCCAGCAGCTTAGTCCAGTCGGAGACCCAGTACTTC. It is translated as CASSLVQSETQYF.

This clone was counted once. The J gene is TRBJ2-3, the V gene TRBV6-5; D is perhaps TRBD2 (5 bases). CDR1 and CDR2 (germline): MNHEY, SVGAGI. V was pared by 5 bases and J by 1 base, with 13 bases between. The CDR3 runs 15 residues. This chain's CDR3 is CASSHLARGTDTQYF. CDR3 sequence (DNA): TGTGCCAGCAGTCACCTAGCAAGAGGCACAGATACGCAGTATTTT.

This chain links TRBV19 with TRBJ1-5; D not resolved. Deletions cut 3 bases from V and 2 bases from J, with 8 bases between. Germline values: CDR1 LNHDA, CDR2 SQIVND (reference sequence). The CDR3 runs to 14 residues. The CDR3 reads CASSMSGGNQPQHF. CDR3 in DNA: TGTGCCAGTAGTATGTCGGGTGGCAATCAGCCCCAGCATTTT.

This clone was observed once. CDR3 bases: TGTGCCAGCAGGCGACTAGCGGGTGACACAGATACGCAGTATTTT. Protein product: CASRRLAGDTDTQYF. The rearrangement joins TRBV28 to TRBJ2-3, with 10 bases matching TRBD2. CDR1 MDHEN and CDR2 SYDVKM come from the germline V gene. The CDR3 totals 15 residues. Trimming at V came to 6 bases and at J to 2 bases, leaving 5 bases not matched to a gene.

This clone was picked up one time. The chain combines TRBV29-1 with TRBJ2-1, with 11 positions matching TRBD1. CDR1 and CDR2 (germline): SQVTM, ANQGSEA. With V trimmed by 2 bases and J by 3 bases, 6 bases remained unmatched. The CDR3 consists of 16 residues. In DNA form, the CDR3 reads TGCAGCGTTGAACCGGACAGGGGGCTCTTCTACAATGAGCAGTTCTTC. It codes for CSVEPDRGLFYNEQFF.